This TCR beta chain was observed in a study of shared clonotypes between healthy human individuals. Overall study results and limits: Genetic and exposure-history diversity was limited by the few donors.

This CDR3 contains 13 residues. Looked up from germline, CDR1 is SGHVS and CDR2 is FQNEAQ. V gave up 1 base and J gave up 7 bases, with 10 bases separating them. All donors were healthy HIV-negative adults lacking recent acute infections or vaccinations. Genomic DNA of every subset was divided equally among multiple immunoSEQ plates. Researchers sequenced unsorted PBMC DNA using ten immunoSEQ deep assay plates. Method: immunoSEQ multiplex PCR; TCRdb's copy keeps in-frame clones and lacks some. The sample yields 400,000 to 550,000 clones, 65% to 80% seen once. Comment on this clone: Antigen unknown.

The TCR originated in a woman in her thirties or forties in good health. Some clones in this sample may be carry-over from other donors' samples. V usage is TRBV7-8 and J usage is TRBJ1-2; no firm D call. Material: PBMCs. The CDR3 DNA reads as TGTGCCAGCAGCTTAGATGGATGGAGTGGCTACACCTTC. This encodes CASSLDGWSGYTF.